This paragraph reports one TCR beta chain. Its antigen target is currently unknown. There are no base qualities to consult, and no much larger clone falls within one base. The run used an Illumina MiSeq. For TCRbeta CDR3 amplification, the template was genomic DNA taken from the sorted T cell subsets. The TCRbeta CDR3 region was amplified by multiplex PCR using 30 forward and 13 reverse primers. PCR products were purified with AMPure XP beads, after which indices and adaptors were added in a second approximately 27-cycle PCR. Libraries were gel-purified using the QIAquick Gel Extraction Kit before sequencing. The study's own analysis went as follows. FLASH was used to merge paired-end reads, and IgBLAST was used to align the merged reads to IMGT V, D and J germline references. Reads with less than 70% alignment identity to germline references were removed, leaving around 12,000,000 reads across the study. IMGT definitions were followed to assign CDR3 boundaries, reading frame and productivity. Highly-expanded clones were defined as clones making up 1% or more of reads, and normalized Shannon entropy was used to measure diversity. Unpaired two-tailed t-tests were used to test group differences in Shannon entropy. Clones were called with MiXCR by TCRdb after fastp trimmed the public reads at Q25, and only in-frame beta chains were retained. Rows merge per CDR3 protein into single entries with the most common DNA and genes. TCRdb assigned the V and J calls; the authors' analysis was not used. This sample comprises about 290,000 distinct CDR3 sequences, around 47% of them detected only once. Clones ranked in the top ten supply roughly 13% of the sample.

This record belongs to a study of type 1 and type 2 diabetes patients (dated by TCRdb to about 2016). Background for the entire study: The cohort comprised fewer than 10 type 1 diabetes patients, four type 2 diabetes patients and about 6 nondiabetic controls recruited in China. Across the study, CD4+ and CD8+ T cells were positively selected from PBMCs using CD4 or CD8 MicroBeads on MACS columns. TCRbeta libraries were sequenced paired-end on Illumina HiSeq 2000 or MiSeq instruments. Type 2 diabetes patients were used as a disease comparison group for the type 1 diabetes patients. The study profiled TCRbeta repertoires by high-throughput sequencing to compare type 1 diabetes, type 2 diabetes and nondiabetic individuals. When roughly 22-cycle amplification was compared with roughly 24-cycle amplification, V gene usage looked similar, suggesting that primer efficiencies were similar and PCR bias was random. The whole study generated about 20 million paired-end reads. Points the paper makes about the study in general: In both CD4+ and CD8+ T cells, type 2 diabetes repertoires were highly diverse, with diversity significantly greater than that of type 1 diabetes repertoires. Because only a limited number of T2D and control samples were sequenced, some T1D-only HECs might also appear in more T2D or control samples. Type 2 diabetes patients had few highly-expanded CD4+ clones, median one, accounting for a median roughly 3.7% of reads. Type 2 diabetes and control samples had highly correlated V and J gene usage patterns, with the correlation between samples averaging roughly 0.97. Study groups were not matched for age and gender, which possibly biased interpretation.

Every diabetic patient fulfilled standard classification criteria for type 1 or type 2 diabetes, and glucose and C-peptide were measured using WHO-recommended methods. Exclusion applied to any donor with other autoimmune diseases or infections within the previous four weeks. Approximately 9.5 milliliters of peripheral blood were collected from each participant. LymphoPrep density separation was used to isolate PBMCs. This clonotype originated in a man between 18 and 35 years old with type 2 diabetes. The sample taken for sequencing was peripheral blood mononuclear cells (PBMCs).

The sequenced DNA is TGTGCCAGCAGTTACAGGGGATACGAGACCCAGTACTTC. The resulting protein is CASSYRGYETQYF. This receptor chain uses TRBV6-5 and TRBJ2-5; the D gene is perhaps TRBD1, from 5 matching bases. The CDR3 goes from the cysteine to the phenylalanine over 13 residues. The sequence is cut down to CDR3 DNA, 39 bases in frame from base 1. V is pared back by 2 bases and J by 5 bases, with 9 bases lying between the germline termini. The germline V gene yields MNHEY for CDR1 and SVGAGI for CDR2.